Listed here is a single T cell receptor (beta chain). Antigen unknown. Reprocessing the 5' RACE reads, TCRdb reports a single entry for every CDR3 protein and omits DNA. The sample table includes about 550,000 distinct CDR3 sequences. This sample was taken from a study of T cells expressing NK-cell markers. Whole-study results and caveats: Dominant NKG2C+ clonotypes in six donors made up roughly 1.0-7.0% of CD8+ T cells. Leadership of the CD3+CD56-NKG2C+ fraction also belonged to these clonotypes in a handful of donors.

What was sequenced was blood T cells: a sorted CD56 or NKG2C T cell subset, CD4+ or CD8+ T cells, or bulk PBMC T cells (not recorded which). The TCR comes from a young man in good health.

The CDR3 region is CSADPPQINEQFF. The chain has TRBV20-1 and TRBJ2-1; the D call from TCRdb, TRBD2, cannot be confirmed without DNA. This CDR3 is built from 13 residues. Germline CDR1 is DFQATT and CDR2 is SNEGSKA (reference sequence).